These T cell receptor beta chains were read from a single sample in a study of blood T cell repertoires in COVID-19. Produced via immunoSEQ multiplex PCR; TCRdb's table is partial and in-frame only. The table includes under 250,000 clones, 70% to 90% detected once. The specimen sequenced was peripheral blood. The receptor source for this set is a woman aged 50 to 60 with active or convalescent COVID-19. The CDR3 runs from the conserved cysteine through the conserved F or W. D genes are given only for firm matches. Size values are once, few and many counts, or a class for expanded clones, and some rows have none.

-	TRBV6-4	14	TRBJ2-3	-	TGTGCCAGCAGTCGGCAAGCGGGCACAGATACGCAGTATTTT	CASSRQAGTDTQYF
-	TRBV14	13	TRBJ1-2	-	TGTGCCAGCAGCCAAGGTAGTCCGCTTGGCTACACCTTC	CASSQGSPLGYTF
-	TRBV28	15	TRBJ2-3	TRBD1	TGTGCCAGCAGTTTATGGGGACAGGGGACAGATACGCAGTATTTT	CASSLWGQGTDTQYF
-	TRBV6-6	15	TRBJ2-4	TRBD1	TGTGCCAGCAGCGTCGGACAGGGGGACAAGAGCATTCAGTACTTC	CASSVGQGDKSIQYF
-	TRBV18	14	TRBJ1-2	TRBD1	TGTGCCAGCTCACCGGCCAGGGGGCCTGGTGGCTACACCTTC	CASSPARGPGGYTF
-	TRBV6-5	12	TRBJ2-1	-	TGTGCCAGCATGAGCCCCCCGGGACTGCAGTTCTTC	CASMSPPGLQFF
-	TRBV28	15	TRBJ1-5	TRBD1	TGTGCCAGCAGTCTACAGGGGAGAAGCAATCAGCCCCAGCATTTT	CASSLQGRSNQPQHF
-	TRBV7-9	14	TRBJ1-6	-	TGTGCCAGCAGCCCTTCCCCCTCGGAGTCACCCCTCCACTTT	CASSPSPSESPLHF
-	TRBV19	14	TRBJ1-5	-	TGTGCCAGTAGTTACGGGAACATAGGGCAGCCCCAGCATTTT	CASSYGNIGQPQHF
-	TRBV5-5	16	TRBJ1-2	-	TGTGCCAGCAGCCTGGTCGGGAGCGGGGCTAACTATGGCTACACCTTC	CASSLVGSGANYGYTF
-	TRBV14	16	TRBJ2-7	TRBD2	TGTGCCAGCAGCCCCCAAAAGCGCGCGGGGGCCTACGAGCAGTACTTC	CASSPQKRAGAYEQYF
-	TRBV11-2	14	TRBJ1-2	-	TGTGCCAGCAGCTTAGGTACTGGGACTTATGGCTACACCTTC	CASSLGTGTYGYTF
-	TRBV3-1/TRBV3-2	17	TRBJ2-3	TRBD2	TGTGCCAGCAGAGCACTATCTAGGCCGGGGGGGGCAGATACGCAGTATTTT	CASRALSRPGGADTQYF
once	TRBV5-1	15	TRBJ1-1	-	TGCGCCAGCAGCTTCGGTCTGGGGGCGAATACTGAAGCTTTCTTT	CASSFGLGANTEAFF
-	TRBV19	16	TRBJ2-6	TRBD1	TGTGCCACCCGGGACAGACTCGTTTCTGGGGCCAACGTCCTGACTTTC	CATRDRLVSGANVLTF
-	TRBV28	16	TRBJ1-5	TRBD1	TGTGCCAGCAGTTTATTGGACAGGGGGCGTAACCAGCCCCAGCATTTT	CASSLLDRGRNQPQHF
-	TRBV28	13	TRBJ2-4	-	TGTGCCAGCAGTGGGGCTTTCAAAAACATTCAGTACTTC	CASSGAFKNIQYF
-	TRBV18	14	TRBJ1-1	-	TGTGCCAGCTCACCTGACAGGTTTACCACTGAAGCTTTCTTT	CASSPDRFTTEAFF
once	TRBV5-1	17	TRBJ2-7	-	TGCGCCAGCAGCTTGGCTCCCGGGACCGGGACTTCCTACGAGCAGTACTTC	CASSLAPGTGTSYEQYF
-	TRBV11-2	14	TRBJ2-1	-	TGTGCCAGCAGCTTCGGGCAGGGGGGCGATGAGCAGTTCTTC	CASSFGQGGDEQFF
-	TRBV28	14	TRBJ2-7	-	TGTGCCAGCAGTACCGACCGGGACAAATACGAGCAGTACTTC	CASSTDRDKYEQYF
-	TRBV28	15	TRBJ1-5	-	TGTGCCAGCGCCGCTCCTGGGGCAACAAAGTGGCCCCAGCATTTT	CASAAPGATKWPQHF
-	TRBV2	14	TRBJ1-5	TRBD1	TGTGCCAGCAGTCGGGACAGTCAGGATCAGCCCCAGCATTTT	CASSRDSQDQPQHF
-	TRBV3-1/TRBV3-2	14	TRBJ1-1	-	TGTGCCAGCAGCCAAGGGCGGTCGAACACTGAAGCTTTCTTT	CASSQGRSNTEAFF
-	TRBV11-2	14	TRBJ2-4	-	TGTGCCAGCAGCTACCCCCAGGGCAAAAACATTCAGTACTTC	CASSYPQGKNIQYF
-	TRBV7-3	15	TRBJ1-3	-	TGTGCCAGCAGCTTAATGGGAGGAGGGAGAAACACCATATATTTT	CASSLMGGGRNTIYF
-	TRBV5-1	14	TRBJ1-3	-	TGCGCCAGCAGCCTCGGGGGGTCAGGAAACACCATATATTTT	CASSLGGSGNTIYF
-	TRBV24-1	17	TRBJ2-2	TRBD1	TGTGCCACCAGTGATAAAGGGACAGGGGCGAGGAACGGGGAGCTGTTTTTT	CATSDKGTGARNGELFF
-	TRBV6-5	15	TRBJ2-3	-	TGTGCCAGCAGTTACACAGGGATTGGTGCAGATACGCAGTATTTT	CASSYTGIGADTQYF
-	TRBV7-2	15	TRBJ2-3	-	TGTGCCAGCAGCTTGTGGGGTGGGGGGACAGATACGCAGTATTTT	CASSLWGGGTDTQYF
-	TRBV11-3	12	TRBJ2-1	TRBD2	TGTGCCAGCAGAGCGGGGTACAATGAGCAGTTCTTC	CASRAGYNEQFF
-	TRBV9	15	TRBJ2-3	-	TGTGCCAGCAGCGTCCAAGGGCGAGGGACAGATACGCAGTATTTT	CASSVQGRGTDTQYF
-	TRBV19	14	TRBJ2-5	-	TGTGCCAGTAGTATCTCGTGGGCTGAGAAGACCCAGTACTTC	CASSISWAEKTQYF
-	TRBV5-8	13	TRBJ1-5	-	TGTGCCAGCAGCCTGGACACCCTTGGGCCCCAGCATTTT	CASSLDTLGPQHF
-	TRBV15	15	TRBJ2-1	-	TGTGCCACCAGCAGAGGGTTGAGCGGCCCCCTCCGCAGGTTCTTC	CATSRGLSGPLRRFF
-	TRBV5-1	16	TRBJ1-1	TRBD1	TGCGCCAGCAGCCAACGGACAGGACGCATGAACACTGAAGCTTTCTTT	CASSQRTGRMNTEAFF
-	TRBV7-3	15	TRBJ2-2	TRBD2	TGTGCCAGCAGCTTCCGACTAGCGGAGACCGGGGAGCTGTTTTTT	CASSFRLAETGELFF
-	TRBV3-1/TRBV3-2	14	TRBJ1-3	-	TGTGCCAGCAGCCAAGCAGGGTACGGAAACACCATATATTTT	CASSQAGYGNTIYF
-	TRBV27	14	TRBJ2-7	TRBD2	TGTGCCAGCCTCCCTAGCGGGAGACCCTACGAGCAGTACTTC	CASLPSGRPYEQYF
-	TRBV6-4	13	TRBJ1-1	-	TGTGCCAGCAGTGCCCGGGAGAACACTGAAGCTTTCTTT	CASSARENTEAFF
-	TRBV3-1/TRBV3-2	13	TRBJ2-5	-	TGTGCCAGCAGCCGGTCGCTACAAGAGACCCAGTACTTC	CASSRSLQETQYF
once	TRBV11-2	14	TRBJ2-1	-	TGTGCCAGCAGCCAATCATCCCAACGACTAGTTCCGTTCTTC	CASSQSSQRLVPFF
-	TRBV10-3	14	TRBJ2-5	-	TGTGCCATCAGTGAAACACGGGTCAAAGAGACCCAGTACTTC	CAISETRVKETQYF
-	TRBV5-1	16	TRBJ1-3	-	TGCGCCAGCAGCTCAAACCCGAACGGGGAAGGAAACACCATATATTTT	CASSSNPNGEGNTIYF
-	TRBV12-5	15	TRBJ1-3	-	TGTGCTAGTGGTCCCGAGAGGTTCTCTGGAAACACCATATATTTT	CASGPERFSGNTIYF
-	TRBV5-1	14	TRBJ1-1	-	TGCGCCACGAATACCGGGACAACTAACACTGAAGCTTTCTTT	CATNTGTTNTEAFF
-	TRBV5-1	16	TRBJ2-3	TRBD1	TGCGCCAGCAGCCTGCAGACAGGGTTTAGCACAGATACGCAGTATTTT	CASSLQTGFSTDTQYF
-	TRBV5-4	17	TRBJ2-1	TRBD1	TGTGCCAGCAGCGGGATGGGGGGGGACAGGGCTATCAATGAGCAGTTCTTC	CASSGMGGDRAINEQFF
-	TRBV27	14	TRBJ1-1	TRBD1	TGTGCCAGCAGCTTGGACAGGGGAAACACTGAAGCTTTCTTT	CASSLDRGNTEAFF
few	TRBV18	14	TRBJ1-6	TRBD1	TGTGCCAGCCGAGGGACAGGGGCAAATTCACCCCTCCACTTT	CASRGTGANSPLHF